The 10 T cell receptor beta chains below all came from one sample that was sequenced in a study of T cell repertoires in cytomegalovirus infection. Antigen specificity for these receptors is unknown. One entry per CDR3 protein results from TCRdb running MiXCR on the reads. The sample includes around 71,000 distinct CDR3 sequences, around 42% of them seen just once. Sequenced here: CD8+ T cells from cultured PBMCs, sampled from culture after CMV antigen stimulation. The receptors derive from a human donor in good health (CMV status not recorded). Some clones in this sample may be carry-over from other donors' samples.

This clonotype appeared a few times. This CDR3 reads CASTSGTGVSYEQYF. DNA of the CDR3: TGTGCCAGCACGTCCGGGACAGGGGTATCCTACGAGCAGTACTTC. This chain uses TRBV7-9 with TRBJ2-7; 10 nucleotides agree with TRBD1. The CDR3 runs to 15 residues. V gave up 7 bases and J gave up 1 base; unmatched junction bases: 7. Germline CDR1 is SEHNR and CDR2 is FQNEAQ (reference sequence).

The J gene is TRBJ1-4, the V gene TRBV5-1, with D perhaps matching TRBD1 (5 bases). Germline lookup yields CDR1 SGHRS and CDR2 YFSETQ. CDR3 length equals 15 residues. V lost 5 bases and J 2 bases, leaving 13 bases between the germline ends. This chain's CDR3 is CASSMRPGTNEKLFF. DNA for the CDR3: TGCGCCAGCAGTATGCGGCCAGGGACTAATGAAAAACTGTTTTTT. Full variable domain (outside the CDR3, taken from reference TRBV5-1 and TRBJ1-4): KAGVTQTPRYLIKTRGQQVTLSCSPISGHRSVSWYQQTPGQGLQFLFEYFSETQRNKGNFPGRFSGRQFSNSRSEMNVSTLELGDSALYLCASSMRPGTNEKLFFGSGTQLSVL.

This clonotype was counted between two and nine times. CDR3 nucleotides: TGTGCCAGCAGCTTGGGACGGGCCGTCGGGGAGCTGTTTTTT. Its protein is CASSLGRAVGELFF. The rearrangement joins TRBV7-6 to TRBJ2-2; D is tentatively TRBD1 or TRBD2 (5 bases each). V was cut by 3 bases and J by 7 bases, with 12 bases left in between. Germline CDR1 is SGHVS and CDR2 is FNYEAQ. The CDR3 runs to 14 residues. Filled out from reference TRBV7-6 and TRBJ2-2, the complete variable domain reads GAGVSQSPRYKVTKRGQDVALRCDPISGHVSLYWYRQALGQGPEFLTYFNYEAQQDKSGLPNDRFSAERPEGSISTLTIQRTEQRDSAMYRCASSLGRAVGELFFGEGSRLTVL.

The J gene is TRBJ2-3, the V gene TRBV15; possible D gene TRBD2, 7 bases. The CDR3 contains 14 residues. Deletions cut 8 bases from V and 1 base from J, with 13 bases between. Germline-derived CDR1 and CDR2 are LNHNV and YYDKDF (reference sequence). As DNA, the CDR3 is TGTGCCACCGGGGACACTAGCGGCACAGATACGCAGTATTTT. This codes for CATGDTSGTDTQYF.

The chain couples TRBV6-6 to TRBJ1-2; D is possibly TRBD1 (6 bases). The CDR3 has 16 residues. Trimming removed 7 bases from V and 3 bases from J, with 21 bases in between. CDR1 and CDR2 (germline): MNHNY, SVGAGI (reference sequence). The CDR3 DNA sequence: TGTGCCAGCACTTATGATTCAGGGGTAGCCTACTATGGCTACACCTTC. Residues: CASTYDSGVAYYGYTF.

The chain employs TRBV27 and TRBJ1-5, with D perhaps matching TRBD1 (5 bases). The CDR3 runs 14 residues. V lost 8 bases and J 0 bases, leaving 11 bases between the germline ends. Germline V lookup: CDR1 MNHEY, CDR2 SMNVEV (reference sequence). CDR3 loop: CASGAQGSNQPQHF. The CDR3 nucleotides are TGTGCCAGCGGCGCCCAGGGTAGCAATCAGCCCCAGCATTTT.

This clonotype was seen a few times. V is TRBV4-1 and J is TRBJ2-3; D possibly corresponds to TRBD1 (5 bases). This CDR3 comprises 17 residues. The germline V gene encodes CDR1 MGHRA and CDR2 YSYEKL. V was trimmed by 0 bases and J by 5 bases, leaving 18 bases between them. CDR3: CASSQEVIGAVGDTQYF. CDR3 coding DNA: TGCGCCAGCAGCCAAGAGGTCATAGGGGCAGTTGGAGATACGCAGTATTTT.

This clonotype was seen only a few times. The chain carries TRBV27 and TRBJ1-3, with D possibly matching TRBD1 (6 bases). The CDR3 sequence is 16 residues long. Germline values: CDR1 MNHEY, CDR2 SMNVEV (reference sequence). With 6 bases removed from V and 2 bases from J, the gap between germline ends came to 17 bases. CDR3 bases: TGTGCCAGCAGCAAGGGGGGGGCTTATACTGGAAACACCATATATTTT. Its protein product is CASSKGGAYTGNTIYF.

This clonotype came up many times. The V gene is TRBV4-1, the J gene TRBJ2-5, with a weak D call TRBD2 (6 bases). This CDR3 region has 13 residues. V lost 4 bases and J 4 bases, leaving 10 bases between the germline ends. Germline V gene data show CDR1 as MGHRA and CDR2 as YSYEKL. CDR3 loop: CASSPPGGETQYF. CDR3 DNA: TGCGCCAGCAGCCCTCCCGGGGGAGAGACCCAGTACTTC.

V and J are TRBV20-1 and TRBJ2-1, with D perhaps TRBD1 (5 bases). This CDR3 region has 15 residues. Trimming took off 3 bases at V and 5 bases at J, with 17 bases between the two ends. Germline CDR1 is DFQATT and CDR2 is SNEGSKA (reference sequence). CDR3 DNA sequence: TGCAGTGCTAGTTCCTTAGGGGCAACCAACAATGAGCAGTTCTTC. Translation gives CSASSLGATNNEQFF.